This record concerns one T cell receptor (beta chain) sequence. The antigen remains undetermined. The junction departs from germline at one end; a sequencing error may be responsible. These data originate in a study of cytomegalovirus exposure and HLA in healthy donors. Study results and caveats: Only CMV serostatus was available as immune exposure information. Most subjects had HLA-A and HLA-B alleles reportedly predicted accurately by TCR beta sequences. Rates of TCR association differed by HLA locus in a later analysis, with DRB1 highest and HLA-C lowest.

This PCR relied on a set of 60 Vbeta primers and 13 Jbeta primers. Repertoires were generated with immunoSEQ multiplex PCR, while TCRdb's copy carries only in-frame clones and drops some. Here the sample spans 95,000 to 150,000 clones, around 85% being singletons. The germline gives CDR1 SEHNR, CDR2 FQNEAQ (reference sequence). The CDR3 sequence is 14 residues long. This clonotype originated in a man aged 30 to 45 in good health and CMV-seronegative. The J gene is TRBJ2-7, the V gene TRBV7-9; 7 bases are a match to TRBD2. The sequencing sample was made of PBMCs. The CDR3 nucleotides read TGTTCCAGCTCAATCCGGACAACTAGCGACGAGCAGTACTTC. Translation gives CSSSIRTTSDEQYF.